What follows are 30 T cell receptor beta chains derived from one specimen sequenced in a study of cytomegalovirus exposure and HLA in healthy donors. This PCR relied on a set of 60 Vbeta primers and 13 Jbeta primers. Clones were read by immunoSEQ multiplex PCR, and TCRdb kept only the in-frame ones, dropping some. The sample lists tens of thousands of clones; roughly four fifths were seen once. Sequencing was carried out using PBMCs. The receptor source for this set is a woman in her 30s in good health and CMV-seropositive.

In DNA, the CDR3 is TGTGCCAGCAGCCACCCCGGGACGGGAGCCTTCACAGATACGCAGTATTTT. Translated, it gives CASSHPGTGAFTDTQYF. J is TRBJ2-3 and V is TRBV7-2; D possibly corresponds to TRBD2 (6 bases). CDR1 and CDR2 (germline): SGHTA, FQGNSA. The V end lost 5 bases, the J end lost 2 bases, and 20 bases lay between the germline ends. The CDR3 length is 17 residues.

The chain links TRBV9 to TRBJ1-4, with 8 positions matching TRBD1. This CDR3 is 15 amino acids long. V lost 1 base to trimming and J lost 7 bases; unmatched junction nucleotides: 6. The germline CDR1 and CDR2 sequences are SGDLS and YYNGEE. The CDR3 loop is CASSVRGTGTEKLFF. CDR3 nucleotide sequence: TGTGCCAGCAGCGTAAGGGGGACAGGTACTGAAAAACTGTTTTTT.

Notes on this clone: The junction shows a germline mismatch at one end, possibly a read error. J is TRBJ2-7 and V is TRBV7-2, with TRBD2 matching 14 bases. The CDR3 is 13 residues long. Germline V gene data show CDR1 as SGHTA and CDR2 as FQGNSA. The DNA for the CDR3 is TGTGCCAGCAGCCCCGGGACTAGCGGGAGCTCGTTCTTC. This gives the protein CASSPGTSGSSFF.

The chain employs TRBV4-2 and TRBJ1-5, with D uncertain. V dropped 2 bases and J dropped 0 bases, with 5 bases sitting between them. This CDR3 spans 14 amino acids. Germline lookup yields CDR1 LGHNA and CDR2 YNFKEQ. Written as DNA, the CDR3 is TGTGCCAGCAGCCAAAGCAATAGCAATCAGCCCCAGCATTTT. It codes for CASSQSNSNQPQHF.

DNA for the CDR3: TGTGCCAGCAGCCAGCAGGGAAGCACTGAAGCTTTCTTT. Protein: CASSQQGSTEAFF. The chain recombines TRBV7-3 with TRBJ1-1, with D possibly TRBD1 on 5 matching bases. V lost 5 bases, J lost 4 bases, and 11 bases lay in between. There are 13 residues in the CDR3. Germline V CDR1 and CDR2: SGHTA, FQGTGA.

This clone was counted a few times. The chain employs TRBV6-5 and TRBJ1-1; TRBD1 agrees at 7 bases. The V gene's germline CDR1 is MNHEY and CDR2 SVGAGI. With 5 bases clipped from V and 6 bases from J, the junction kept 9 bases outside the gene matches. The CDR3 is 14 amino acids. The CDR3 bases are TGTGCCAGCAGTCGTCGACAGGGCTCCGCTGAAGCTTTCTTT. Protein: CASSRRQGSAEAFF.

The gene calls are TRBV4-1 and TRBJ2-3; weak D call: TRBD2 (6 bases). V was pared by 0 bases and J by 5 bases, with 15 bases between. CDR3 length: 16 amino acids. Germline assignment: CDR1 MGHRA and CDR2 YSYEKL. The CDR3 DNA reads as TGCGCCAGCAGCCAAGACGGGACTTCTAATGTAGATACGCAGTATTTT. Translation gives CASSQDGTSNVDTQYF.

The chain is built from TRBV28 and TRBJ1-1; D possibly corresponds to TRBD1 (6 bases). Trimming took off 4 bases at V and 6 bases at J, with 15 bases between the two ends. The germline V gene encodes CDR1 MDHEN and CDR2 SYDVKM. The CDR3 is 14 residues long. The CDR3 nucleotides are TGTGCCAGCAGTTATCTCCAGGGGTTCGCTGAAGCTTTCTTT. This sequence encodes CASSYLQGFAEAFF.

This clone was seen once. This rearrangement joins TRBV7-2 to TRBJ2-7; 7 bases agree with TRBD2. V shed 5 bases and J 4 bases; nucleotides not matched to a gene: 11. The CDR3 is 15 amino acids. Germline V lookup: CDR1 SGHTA, CDR2 FQGNSA. CDR3 coding DNA: TGTGCCAGCAGCCGTTCGGCGGGAGAGGGGTACGAGCAGTACTTC. The encoded protein is CASSRSAGEGYEQYF.

The V call is TRBV6-5, the J call TRBJ2-3; tentatively, D is TRBD2 (6 bases). This CDR3 is built from 15 residues. Germline assignment: CDR1 MNHEY and CDR2 SVGAGI. Deletions cut 5 bases from V and 5 bases from J, with 17 bases between. The CDR3 loop is CASSGAGITGDTQYF. DNA for the CDR3: TGTGCCAGCAGTGGTGCGGGGATTACGGGAGATACGCAGTATTTT.

This clone has just one count. V is TRBV10-3 and J is TRBJ2-1, with TRBD2 matching 14 bases. V lost 1 base to trimming and J lost 9 bases; unmatched junction nucleotides: 8. Germline V gene sequence: CDR1 ENHRY, CDR2 SYGVKD. CDR3 size: 17 residues. CDR3: CAISEFSGLAGGFEQFF. The CDR3 bases are TGTGCCATCAGTGAGTTCTCTGGACTAGCGGGAGGCTTTGAGCAGTTCTTC.

This clone was seen only once. The V call is TRBV11-2, the J call TRBJ2-1; 10 positions agree with TRBD2. The CDR3 has 15 residues. Germline values: CDR1 SGHAT, CDR2 FQNNGV. Trimming at V came to 2 bases and at J to 8 bases, leaving 6 bases not matched to a gene. The CDR3 is CASSLITSGMYEQFF. Here the CDR3 DNA reads TGTGCCAGCAGCTTAATTACTAGCGGGATGTATGAGCAGTTCTTC.

V and J are TRBV5-4 and TRBJ2-5; TRBD1 agrees at 9 bases. CDR3 length equals 16 residues. Germline assignment: CDR1 SGHNT and CDR2 YYREEE (reference sequence). After removal of 0 bases from V and 7 bases from J, the junction contained 10 bases not matched to a gene. The CDR3: CASSLALGQGSPTQYF. The CDR3 region has the DNA TGTGCCAGCAGCTTGGCCCTAGGACAGGGGTCTCCGACCCAGTACTTC.

The rearrangement joins TRBV2 to TRBJ1-5; 10 bases agree with TRBD1. Trimming at V came to 7 bases and at J to 4 bases, leaving 4 bases not matched to a gene. Germline-derived CDR1 and CDR2 are SNHLY and FYNNEI. CDR3 length: 14 amino acids. In DNA, the CDR3 is TGTGCCAGCAATAGGGGACAGGGGAATCAGCCCCAGCATTTT. Translated: CASNRGQGNQPQHF. The full variable domain, rest sourced from reference TRBV2 and TRBJ1-5, is EPEVTQTPSHQVTQMGQEVILRCVPISNHLYFYWYRQILGQKVEFLVSFYNNEISEKSEIFDDQFSVERPDGSNFTLKIRSTKLEDSAMYFCASNRGQGNQPQHFGDGTRLSIL.

The chain couples TRBV11-2 to TRBJ2-7; no clear D. Germline CDR1 SGHAT, CDR2 FQNNGV. The CDR3 contains 12 residues. V was cut by 3 bases and J by 5 bases, with 8 bases left in between. The CDR3: CASSFSVHEQYF. CDR3 nucleotide sequence: TGTGCCAGCAGCTTTTCCGTCCACGAGCAGTACTTC.

The chain couples TRBV30 to TRBJ1-1; D is possibly TRBD1 (5 bases). The CDR3 runs to 13 residues. Germline V lookup: CDR1 GTSNPN, CDR2 SVGIG (reference sequence). Trimming pared 0 bases from V and 4 bases from J, leaving 9 bases between. This chain's CDR3 is CAWSVAGFTEAFF. The CDR3 DNA reads TGTGCCTGGAGTGTCGCAGGGTTCACTGAAGCTTTCTTT.

The genes are TRBV28 and TRBJ2-3; 7 positions agree with TRBD2. J gave up 5 bases and V 5 bases, and 10 bases lay outside the gene matches. CDR3 length: 15 amino acids. Germline CDR1 and CDR2: MDHEN and SYDVKM. This chain's CDR3 is CASSTRTGGLDTQYF. CDR3 sequence (DNA): TGTGCCAGCAGTACAAGGACGGGAGGTCTAGATACGCAGTATTTT.

In its sample, this clone was seen a few times. This rearrangement joins TRBV23-1 to TRBJ2-2; no clear D gene. TRBV23-1 is annotated as an ORF whose role is uncertain. The CDR3 loop spans 15 amino acids. The V and J ends lost 0 bases and 1 base respectively, with 6 bases between them. The CDR3 spells CASSQSCGNTGELFF. Here the CDR3 DNA reads TGCGCCAGCAGTCAATCGTGCGGGAACACCGGGGAGCTGTTTTTT.

The chain joins TRBV18 to TRBJ2-2; 8 positions agree with TRBD2. With V trimmed by 6 bases and J by 6 bases, 6 bases remained unmatched. Germline CDR1 and CDR2: KGHSH and LQKENI. The CDR3 loop spans 14 amino acids. The CDR3 sequence is CASSSWREAGELFF. The CDR3 coding sequence is TGTGCCAGCTCGTCATGGCGGGAGGCCGGGGAGCTGTTTTTT.

This sequence joins TRBV7-2 and TRBJ1-1; 7 bases agree with TRBD1. Germline CDR1 and CDR2: SGHTA and FQGNSA. Trimming cost V 1 base and J 4 bases; bases outside gene matches: 6. The CDR3 extends over 15 amino acids. This CDR3 is CASSLVEGAGTEAFF. The CDR3 DNA is TGTGCCAGCAGCTTAGTGGAGGGGGCGGGCACTGAAGCTTTCTTT.

The genes are TRBV5-1 and TRBJ2-1; no clear D. The length of the CDR3 is 12 residues. Trimming pared 0 bases from V and 9 bases from J, leaving 7 bases between. CDR1 and CDR2 from the germline V gene are SGHRS and YFSETQ. CDR3 loop: CASSLALVEQFF. The CDR3 DNA reads as TGCGCCAGCAGCTTGGCCCTCGTTGAGCAGTTCTTC. Full variable domain (missing parts from reference TRBV5-1 and TRBJ2-1): KAGVTQTPRYLIKTRGQQVTLSCSPISGHRSVSWYQQTPGQGLQFLFEYFSETQRNKGNFPGRFSGRQFSNSRSEMNVSTLELGDSALYLCASSLALVEQFFGPGTRLTVL.

The V and J genes are TRBV29-1 and TRBJ1-5; D gene unclear. With 4 bases removed from V and 1 base from J, the gap between germline ends came to 14 bases. There are 15 residues in the CDR3. CDR1 and CDR2 (germline): SQVTM, ANQGSEA. CDR3 DNA sequence: TGCAGCGTTGGTTTTGGGAGCACAAGCAATCAGCCCCAGCATTTT. Its protein product is CSVGFGSTSNQPQHF.

This clone was counted a single time. This chain links TRBV9 with TRBJ2-3, with 8 bases matching TRBD1. Trimming cost V 7 bases and J 3 bases; bases outside gene matches: 7. The CDR3 totals 14 residues. CDR1 is SGDLS, CDR2 YYNGEE, per germline. In DNA, the CDR3 is TGTGCCAGCGGGCCGGGACAGGCGACAGATACGCAGTATTTT. Protein product: CASGPGQATDTQYF.

V is TRBV29-1 and J is TRBJ2-3; unclear D gene. The CDR3 totals 13 residues. The ends were cut back, 2 bases at V and 8 bases at J, with 14 bases in the middle. Germline V gene lookup returns CDR1 SQVTM and CDR2 ANQGSEA. DNA for the CDR3: TGCAGCGTTGAATCGCGGAGCGTAGGTACGCAGTATTTT. It translates to CSVESRSVGTQYF.

This rearrangement joins TRBV6-1 to TRBJ1-5; D uncertain. Germline CDR1 is MNHNS and CDR2 is SASEGT. This CDR3 has 15 amino acids. Trimming stripped 7 bases from V and 6 bases from J, with 19 bases between. CDR3 in amino acids: CASTPRQVGSQPQHF. CDR3 DNA sequence: TGTGCCAGCACCCCCCGCCAGGTAGGGAGTCAGCCCCAGCATTTT.

This clone has just a few counts. The V gene is TRBV2, the J gene TRBJ2-3; D is ambiguous. The V and J ends lost 7 bases and 1 base respectively, with 6 bases between them. The CDR3 runs 12 residues. Per the germline V gene, CDR1 is SNHLY and CDR2 is FYNNEI. The CDR3 DNA is TGTGCCAGCATTCGAGGCACAGATACGCAGTATTTT. Protein product: CASIRGTDTQYF.

The chain links TRBV7-2 to TRBJ2-7; 7 bases are a match to TRBD1. Trimming cost V 2 bases and J 3 bases; bases outside gene matches: 4. CDR3 length: 14 residues. The germline V gene encodes CDR1 SGHTA and CDR2 FQGNSA. This CDR3 reads CASSLSRQGYEQYF. The CDR3 DNA follows: TGTGCCAGCAGCTTATCTCGACAGGGCTACGAGCAGTACTTC.

J is TRBJ1-1 and V is TRBV18; D unresolved. Germline V gene sequence: CDR1 KGHSH, CDR2 LQKENI. Trimming pared 1 base from V and 6 bases from J, leaving 9 bases between. The CDR3 runs 13 residues. The CDR3 here is CASSPLTYSEAFF. Here the CDR3 DNA reads TGTGCCAGCTCACCACTAACGTACTCTGAAGCTTTCTTT.

Note on this clone: One end of the junction varies from germline; a read error may be responsible. The chain employs TRBV7-9 and TRBJ2-1, with D unresolved. The CDR3 is 15 amino acids. The germline V gene encodes CDR1 SEHNR and CDR2 FQNEAQ (reference sequence). This chain's CDR3 is CASSLGASSHNEQFF. CDR3 nucleotide sequence: TGTGCCAGCAGCTTAGGGGCCAGCTCCCACAATGAGCAGTTCTTC.

CDR3 loop: CASSFSDSLVVWQYF. CDR3 nucleotides: TGTGCCAGCAGCTTCAGCGACTCTCTCGTCGTCTGGCAGTACTTC. The chain couples TRBV7-8 to TRBJ2-7; no firm D call. V lost 3 bases to trimming and J lost 9 bases, with 21 bases between them. Germline assignment: CDR1 SGHVS and CDR2 FQNEAQ. The CDR3 consists of 15 residues.